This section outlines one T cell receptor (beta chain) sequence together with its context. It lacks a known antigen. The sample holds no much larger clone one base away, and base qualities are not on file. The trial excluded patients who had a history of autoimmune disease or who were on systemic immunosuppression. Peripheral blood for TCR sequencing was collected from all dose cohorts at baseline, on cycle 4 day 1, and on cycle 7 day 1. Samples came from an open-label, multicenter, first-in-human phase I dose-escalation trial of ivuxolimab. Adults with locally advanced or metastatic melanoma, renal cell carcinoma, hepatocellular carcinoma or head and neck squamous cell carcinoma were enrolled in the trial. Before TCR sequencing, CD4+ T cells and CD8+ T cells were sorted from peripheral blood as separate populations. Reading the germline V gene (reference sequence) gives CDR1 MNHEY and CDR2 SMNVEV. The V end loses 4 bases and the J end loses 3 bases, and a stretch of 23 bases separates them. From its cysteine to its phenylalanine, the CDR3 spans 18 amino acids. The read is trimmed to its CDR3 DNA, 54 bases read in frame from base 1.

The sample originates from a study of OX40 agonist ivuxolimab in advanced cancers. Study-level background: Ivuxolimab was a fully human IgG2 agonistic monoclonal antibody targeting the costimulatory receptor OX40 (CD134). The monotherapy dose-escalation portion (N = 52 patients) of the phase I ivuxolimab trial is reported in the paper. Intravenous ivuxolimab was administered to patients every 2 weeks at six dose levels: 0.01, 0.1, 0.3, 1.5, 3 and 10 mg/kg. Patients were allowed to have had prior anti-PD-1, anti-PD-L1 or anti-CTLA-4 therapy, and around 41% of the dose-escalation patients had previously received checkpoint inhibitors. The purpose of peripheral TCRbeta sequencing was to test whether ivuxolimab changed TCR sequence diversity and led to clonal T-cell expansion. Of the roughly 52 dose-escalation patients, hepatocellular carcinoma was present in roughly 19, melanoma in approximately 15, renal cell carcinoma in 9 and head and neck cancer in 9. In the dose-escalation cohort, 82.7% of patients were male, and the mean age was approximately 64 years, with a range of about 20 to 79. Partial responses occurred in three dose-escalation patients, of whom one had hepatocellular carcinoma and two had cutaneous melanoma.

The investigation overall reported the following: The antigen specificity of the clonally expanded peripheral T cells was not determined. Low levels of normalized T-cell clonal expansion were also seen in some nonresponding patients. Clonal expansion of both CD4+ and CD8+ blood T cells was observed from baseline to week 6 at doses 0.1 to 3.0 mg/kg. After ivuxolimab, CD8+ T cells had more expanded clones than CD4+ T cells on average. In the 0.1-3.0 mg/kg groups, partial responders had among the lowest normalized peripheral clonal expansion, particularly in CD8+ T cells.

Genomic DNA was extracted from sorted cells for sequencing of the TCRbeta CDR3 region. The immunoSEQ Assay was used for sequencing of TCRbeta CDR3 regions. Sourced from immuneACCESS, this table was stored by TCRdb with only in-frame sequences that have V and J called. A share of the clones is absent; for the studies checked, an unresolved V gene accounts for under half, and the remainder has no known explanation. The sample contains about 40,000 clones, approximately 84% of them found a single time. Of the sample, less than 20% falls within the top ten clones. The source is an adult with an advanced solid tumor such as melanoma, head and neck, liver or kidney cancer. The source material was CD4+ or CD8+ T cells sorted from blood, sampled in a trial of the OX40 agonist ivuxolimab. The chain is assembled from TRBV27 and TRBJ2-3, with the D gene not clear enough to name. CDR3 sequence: CASSSTNFRLAGTDTQYF. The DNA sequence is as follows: TGTGCCAGCAGTTCGACAAACTTCAGATTAGCCGGGACAGATACGCAGTATTTT.